This T cell receptor beta chain appears in the sequencing data of a study of blood T cell repertoires in COVID-19. Germline V CDR1 and CDR2: MNHNY, SVGAGI (reference sequence). The CDR3 is 15 amino acids. V lost 2 bases to trimming and J lost 1 base, with 11 bases between them. Authors' data handling: Amplification with reference gene primers provided the estimates of nucleated cell counts. Using immunoSEQ multiplex PCR, the repertoire was profiled, and TCRdb retains in-frame clones only, with some absent. V, J and clone size reflect that table, while D and trimming were determined from the DNA. The sample holds 200,000 to 250,000 clones, 70% to 90% seen once.

Sequencing used peripheral blood. The clonotype was recovered from a man aged 18-30 years with active or convalescent COVID-19. The chain uses TRBV6-6 and TRBJ1-2; D not certain. The CDR3 sequence is CASSYDEGSNYGYTF. CDR3 sequence (DNA): TGTGCCAGCAGTTACGATGAAGGGAGTAACTATGGCTACACCTTC.